A selection of T cell receptor beta chains follows, all from one sample in a study of shared clonotypes between healthy human individuals. Clones were read by immunoSEQ multiplex PCR, and TCRdb kept only the in-frame ones, dropping some. The table lists 600,000 or so clones, about 98% of them singletons. Specimen: naive CD8+ T cells sorted from blood. The source of these receptors is a man younger than 40 in good health. Each CDR3 is given with its conserved first and last residue. The D gene is left open where the match is weak. Not every row has a clone size; where given, it reads once, few, many or a size class.

V gene	J gene	clone size	D gene	CDR3 DNA	CDR3 protein
TRBV2	TRBJ2-1	-	-	TGTGCCAGCGTCCCAACCACAGTGCCTGGGGAGCAGTTCTTC	CASVPTTVPGEQFF
TRBV28	TRBJ2-7	once	-	TGTGCCAGCAGTTTCTTGACTAGTGGCTACGAGCAGTACTTC	CASSFLTSGYEQYF
TRBV5-5	TRBJ2-7	-	TRBD2	TGTGCCAGCAGCTTACTAGCGGGAGGGTTATACGAGCAGTACTTC	CASSLLAGGLYEQYF
TRBV29-1	TRBJ1-1	-	-	TGCAGCGTGGAGACAGATATGAACACTGAAGCTTTCTTT	CSVETDMNTEAFF
TRBV18	TRBJ2-3	-	TRBD2	TGTGCCAGCTCACCGGCTAGCGGGATTCGCACAGATACGCAGTATTTT	CASSPASGIRTDTQYF
TRBV7-6	TRBJ1-3	-	TRBD1	TGTGCCAGCAGCTTAGGGGACAGGGGTGTGGGCTCTGGAAACACCATATATTTT	CASSLGDRGVGSGNTIYF
TRBV28	TRBJ2-5	-	-	TGTGCCCCCCGAGGCGGTCCCACCGGAAGGGACAAAGAGACCCAGTACTTC	CAPRGGPTGRDKETQYF
TRBV7-8	TRBJ2-7	-	-	TGTGCCAGCAGCTTAGACAGACCAAAAAGCTCCTACGAGCAGTACTTC	CASSLDRPKSSYEQYF
TRBV7-9	TRBJ1-2	-	-	TGTGCCAGCAGTCCGTCTTCGGGGGCAGACTATGGCTACACCTTC	CASSPSSGADYGYTF
TRBV6-6	TRBJ2-3	-	-	TGTGCCAGCAGTTACTCGTCAGCGACGAACACAGATACGCAGTATTTT	CASSYSSATNTDTQYF
TRBV11-2	TRBJ2-7	-	-	TGTGCCAGCAGCTTACCGGTAGGGGTGACTTACGAGCAGTACTTC	CASSLPVGVTYEQYF
TRBV5-1	TRBJ1-1	-	-	TGCGCCAGCAGCTCTGGACAGCCCAACACTGAAGCTTTCTTT	CASSSGQPNTEAFF
TRBV7-8	TRBJ2-5	-	TRBD2	TGTGCCAGCAGCCCACTAGCGGGAGAGAGTGAGACCCAGTACTTC	CASSPLAGESETQYF
TRBV7-2	TRBJ2-7	once	-	TGTGCCAGCAGCGCCGAGAATTTAAACTACGAGCAGTACTTC	CASSAENLNYEQYF
TRBV7-2	TRBJ2-7	-	-	TGTGCCAGCAGCCCCTACCGAGGGGGGGGCTACGAGCAGTACTTC	CASSPYRGGGYEQYF
TRBV9	TRBJ2-1	-	TRBD1	TGTGCCAGCAGCGTCAACCGGGACAGGGGAGGTGAGAATGAGCAGTTCTTC	CASSVNRDRGGENEQFF
TRBV7-8	TRBJ2-3	-	TRBD2	TGTGCCAGCAGCTTAGCCCGGACTAGCGGGAGGTCAGATACGCAGTATTTT	CASSLARTSGRSDTQYF
TRBV7-6	TRBJ2-1	-	-	TGTGCCAGCAGCTTAGAATGGCTTCATGAGCAGTTCTTC	CASSLEWLHEQFF
TRBV5-7	TRBJ2-7	-	-	TGTGCCAGCAGCTTGGCCCCGTTCCGTTACGAGCAGTACTTC	CASSLAPFRYEQYF
TRBV13	TRBJ2-1	-	TRBD1	TGTGCCAGCAGACGGGGACAGGGTTCCTACAATGAGCAGTTCTTC	CASRRGQGSYNEQFF